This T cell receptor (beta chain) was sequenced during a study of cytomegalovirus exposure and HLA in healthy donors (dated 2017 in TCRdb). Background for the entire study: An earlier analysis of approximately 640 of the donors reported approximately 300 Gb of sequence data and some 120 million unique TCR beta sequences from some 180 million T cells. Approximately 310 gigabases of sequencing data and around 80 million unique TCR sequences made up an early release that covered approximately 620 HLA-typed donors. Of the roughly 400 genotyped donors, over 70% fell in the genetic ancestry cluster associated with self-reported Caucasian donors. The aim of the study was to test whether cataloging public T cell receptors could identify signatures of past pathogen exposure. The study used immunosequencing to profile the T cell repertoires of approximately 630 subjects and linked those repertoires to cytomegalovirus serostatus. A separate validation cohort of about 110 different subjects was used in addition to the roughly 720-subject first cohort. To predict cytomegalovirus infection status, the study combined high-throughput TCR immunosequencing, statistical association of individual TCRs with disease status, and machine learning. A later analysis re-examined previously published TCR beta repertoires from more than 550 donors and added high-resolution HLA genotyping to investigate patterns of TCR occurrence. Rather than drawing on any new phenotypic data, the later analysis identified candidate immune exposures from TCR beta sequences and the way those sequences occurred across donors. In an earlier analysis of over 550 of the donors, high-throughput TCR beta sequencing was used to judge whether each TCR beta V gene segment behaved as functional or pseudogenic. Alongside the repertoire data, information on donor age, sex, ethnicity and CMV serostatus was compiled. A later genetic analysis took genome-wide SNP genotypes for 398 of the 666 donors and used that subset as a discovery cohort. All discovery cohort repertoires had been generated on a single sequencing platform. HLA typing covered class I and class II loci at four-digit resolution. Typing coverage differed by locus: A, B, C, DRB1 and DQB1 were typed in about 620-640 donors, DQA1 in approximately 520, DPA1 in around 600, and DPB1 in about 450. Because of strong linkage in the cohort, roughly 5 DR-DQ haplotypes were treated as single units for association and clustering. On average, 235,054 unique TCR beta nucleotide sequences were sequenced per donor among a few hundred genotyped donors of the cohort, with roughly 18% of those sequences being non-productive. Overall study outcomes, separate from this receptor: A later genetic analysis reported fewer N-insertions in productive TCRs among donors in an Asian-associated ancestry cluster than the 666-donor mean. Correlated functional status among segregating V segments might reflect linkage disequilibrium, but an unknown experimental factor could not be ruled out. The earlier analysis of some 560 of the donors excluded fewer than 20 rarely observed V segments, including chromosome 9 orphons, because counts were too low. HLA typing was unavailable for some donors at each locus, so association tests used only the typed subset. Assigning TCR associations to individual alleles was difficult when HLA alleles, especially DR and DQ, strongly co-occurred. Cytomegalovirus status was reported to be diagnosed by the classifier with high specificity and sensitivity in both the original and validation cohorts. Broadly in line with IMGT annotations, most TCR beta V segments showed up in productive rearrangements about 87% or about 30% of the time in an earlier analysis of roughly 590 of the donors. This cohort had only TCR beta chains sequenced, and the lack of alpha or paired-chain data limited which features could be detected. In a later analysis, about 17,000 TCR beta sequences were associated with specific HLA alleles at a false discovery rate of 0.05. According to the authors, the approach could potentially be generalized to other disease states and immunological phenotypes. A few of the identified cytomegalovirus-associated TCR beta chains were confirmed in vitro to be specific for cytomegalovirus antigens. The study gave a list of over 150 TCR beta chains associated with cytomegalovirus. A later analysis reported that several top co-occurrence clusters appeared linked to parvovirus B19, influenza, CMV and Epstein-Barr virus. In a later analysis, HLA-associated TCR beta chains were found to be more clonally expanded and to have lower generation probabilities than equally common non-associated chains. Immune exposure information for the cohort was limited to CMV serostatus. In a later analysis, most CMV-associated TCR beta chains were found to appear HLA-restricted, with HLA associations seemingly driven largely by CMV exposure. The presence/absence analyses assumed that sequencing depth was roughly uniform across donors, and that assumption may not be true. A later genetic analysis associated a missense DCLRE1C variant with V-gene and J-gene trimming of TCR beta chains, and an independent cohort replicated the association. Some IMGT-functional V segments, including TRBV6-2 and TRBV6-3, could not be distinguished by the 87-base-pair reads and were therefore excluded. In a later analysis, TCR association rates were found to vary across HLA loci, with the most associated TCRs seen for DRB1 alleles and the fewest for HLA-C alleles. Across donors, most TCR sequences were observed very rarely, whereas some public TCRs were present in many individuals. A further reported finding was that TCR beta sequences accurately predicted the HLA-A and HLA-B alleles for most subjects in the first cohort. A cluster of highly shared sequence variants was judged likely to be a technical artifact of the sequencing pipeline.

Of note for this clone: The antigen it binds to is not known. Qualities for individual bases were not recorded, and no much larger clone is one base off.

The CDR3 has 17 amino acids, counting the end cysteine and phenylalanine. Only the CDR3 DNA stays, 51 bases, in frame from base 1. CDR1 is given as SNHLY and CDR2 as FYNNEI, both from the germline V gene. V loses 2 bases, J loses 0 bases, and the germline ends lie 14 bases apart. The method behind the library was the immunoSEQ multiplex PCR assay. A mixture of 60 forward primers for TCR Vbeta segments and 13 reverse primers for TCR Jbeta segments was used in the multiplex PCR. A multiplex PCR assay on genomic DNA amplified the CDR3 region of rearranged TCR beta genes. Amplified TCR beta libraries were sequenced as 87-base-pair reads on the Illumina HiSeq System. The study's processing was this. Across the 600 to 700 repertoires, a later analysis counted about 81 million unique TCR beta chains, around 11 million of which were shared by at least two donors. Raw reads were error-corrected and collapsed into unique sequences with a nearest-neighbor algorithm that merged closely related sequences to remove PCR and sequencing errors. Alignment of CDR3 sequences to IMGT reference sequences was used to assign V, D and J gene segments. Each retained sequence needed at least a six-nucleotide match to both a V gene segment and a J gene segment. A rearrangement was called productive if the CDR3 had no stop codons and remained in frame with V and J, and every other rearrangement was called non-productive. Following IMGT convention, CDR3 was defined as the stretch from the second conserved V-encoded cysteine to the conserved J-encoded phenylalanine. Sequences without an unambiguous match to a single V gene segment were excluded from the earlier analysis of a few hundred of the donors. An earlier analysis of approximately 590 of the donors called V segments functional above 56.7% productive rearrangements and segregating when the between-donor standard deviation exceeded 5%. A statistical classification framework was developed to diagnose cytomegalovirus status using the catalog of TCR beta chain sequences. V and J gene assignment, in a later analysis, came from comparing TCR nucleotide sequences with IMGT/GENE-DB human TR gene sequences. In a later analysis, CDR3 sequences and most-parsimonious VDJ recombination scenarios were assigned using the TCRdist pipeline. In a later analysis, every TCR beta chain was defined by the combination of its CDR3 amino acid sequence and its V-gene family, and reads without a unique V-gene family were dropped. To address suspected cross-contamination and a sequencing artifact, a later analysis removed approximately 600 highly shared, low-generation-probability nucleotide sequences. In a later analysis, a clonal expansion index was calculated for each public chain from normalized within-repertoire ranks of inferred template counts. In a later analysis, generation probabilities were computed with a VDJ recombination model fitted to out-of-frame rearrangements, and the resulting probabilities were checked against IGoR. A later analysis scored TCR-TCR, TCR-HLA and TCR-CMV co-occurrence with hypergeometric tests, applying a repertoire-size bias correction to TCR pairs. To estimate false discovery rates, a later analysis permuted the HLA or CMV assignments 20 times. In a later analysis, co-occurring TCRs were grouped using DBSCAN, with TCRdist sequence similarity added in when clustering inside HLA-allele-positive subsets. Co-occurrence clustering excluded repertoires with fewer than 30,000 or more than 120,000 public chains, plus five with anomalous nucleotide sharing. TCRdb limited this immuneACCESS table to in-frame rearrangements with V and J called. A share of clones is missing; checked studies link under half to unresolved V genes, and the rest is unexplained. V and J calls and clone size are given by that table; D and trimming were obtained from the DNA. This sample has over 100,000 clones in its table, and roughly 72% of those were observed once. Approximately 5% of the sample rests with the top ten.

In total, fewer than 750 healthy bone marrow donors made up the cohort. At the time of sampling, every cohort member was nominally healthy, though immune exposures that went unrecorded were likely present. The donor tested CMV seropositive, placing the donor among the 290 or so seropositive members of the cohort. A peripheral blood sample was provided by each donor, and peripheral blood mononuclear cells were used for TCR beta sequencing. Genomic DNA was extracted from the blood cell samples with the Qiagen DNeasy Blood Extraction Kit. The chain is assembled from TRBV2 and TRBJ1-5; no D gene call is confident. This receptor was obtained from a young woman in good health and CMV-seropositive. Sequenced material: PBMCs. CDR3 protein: CASSEQVVSYSNQPQHF. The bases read TGTGCCAGCAGTGAACAGGTTGTTAGTTATAGCAATCAGCCCCAGCATTTT.